This TCR beta chain was recovered during a study of shared clonotypes between healthy human individuals. Libraries were prepared by immunoSEQ multiplex PCR; TCRdb keeps only in-frame clonotypes and omits some of them. Seen here are 950,000 to 1,100,000 clones, roughly 70% observed once, and the top ten hold about 1.5%. The CDR3 has 15 amino acids. Germline V gene lookup returns CDR1 SGHTA and CDR2 FQGNSA. V lost 5 bases to trimming and J lost 0 bases, with 13 bases between them. General study points: Several donors held about 5% of naive CD4 clonotypes in common.

With respect to this clone: Its antigen is not known.

Both subsets, CD45RA+ naive and CD45RA-negative memory, were split from the CD4+ cells. The source is a man between 18 and 29 years old in good health. The chain uses TRBV7-2 and TRBJ1-2, with D unresolved. Sequencing was performed on memory CD4+ T cells sorted from blood. As to subset: CD45RA-negative fraction. This chain's CDR3 is CASSPEPGPNYGYTF. CDR3 sequence (DNA): TGTGCCAGCAGCCCCGAGCCGGGCCCTAACTATGGCTACACCTTC.